The clone carrying this T cell receptor beta chain was detected a few times. Using unique molecular identifiers, the investigators prepared the TCRbeta library. From the PCR reads, TCRdb called clonotypes with MiXCR, one entry per CDR3 protein. The repertoire holds a few hundred thousand distinct CDR3 sequences, with under 13% as singletons. The sample originates from a study of T-cell reconstitution after alpha-beta-depleted transplantation in children. V shed 1 base, J shed 7 bases, and the junction held 13 bases outside the gene matches. The CDR3 totals 16 residues. Germline CDR1 SGHRS, CDR2 YFSETQ.

The V gene is TRBV5-1, the J gene TRBJ2-7; 8 bases map to TRBD2. The sequence was obtained from a human donor who donated a stem cell graft to a child with acute lymphoblastic leukemia. The source was PBMCs from the stem cell graft donor, collected from the stem cell graft. The CDR3 sequence is CASSLPGRGGRDEQYF. CDR3 nucleotide sequence: TGCGCCAGCAGCTTGCCTGGACGGGGGGGGCGCGATGAGCAGTACTTC.